Listed below are T cell receptor beta chains from one sample, sequenced in a study of T cell changes during pregnancy in multiple sclerosis. Clones were read by immunoSEQ multiplex PCR, and TCRdb kept only the in-frame ones, dropping some. The sample has approximately 130,000 clones; roughly 95% are singletons. The sample consisted of peripheral blood, taken after pregnancy. The receptors come from a female donor with multiple sclerosis, enrolled in a pregnancy study. CDR3s include the opening cysteine and the closing phenylalanine or tryptophan. The order of the fields is J gene, D gene, clone size, V gene, CDR3 DNA, CDR3 protein. D genes are given only for firm matches. Rows give clone size only sometimes, using once, few, many, or a class for an expanded clone.

j_call: TRBJ2-1; d_call: NA; clone_size: NA; v_call: TRBV7-9; cdr3_nt: TGTGCCAGCAGTCCAGACTTACACCCCTACAATGAGCAGTTCTTC; cdr3_aa: CASSPDLHPYNEQFF
j_call: TRBJ2-7; d_call: TRBD2; clone_size: NA; v_call: TRBV9; cdr3_nt: TGTGCCAGCAGCGTAGGGGTCGGACTAGCCTTGGACGAGCAGTACTTC; cdr3_aa: CASSVGVGLALDEQYF
j_call: TRBJ2-6; d_call: NA; clone_size: NA; v_call: TRBV5-1; cdr3_nt: TGCGCCAGCAGCTTGACCGGGAAGGTTGGGGCCAACGTCCTGACTTTC; cdr3_aa: CASSLTGKVGANVLTF
j_call: TRBJ2-1; d_call: NA; clone_size: NA; v_call: TRBV2; cdr3_nt: TGTGCCAGCAGTGGAGAGATCCACAATGAGCAGTTCTTC; cdr3_aa: CASSGEIHNEQFF
j_call: TRBJ2-7; d_call: NA; clone_size: once; v_call: TRBV6-1; cdr3_nt: TGTGCCATGGCGGCGACAGGAACTTACGAGCAGTACTTC; cdr3_aa: CAMAATGTYEQYF
j_call: TRBJ1-2; d_call: TRBD1; clone_size: NA; v_call: TRBV28; cdr3_nt: TGTGCCAGCAGCCGGGACAGGGGAGACTATGGCTACACCTTC; cdr3_aa: CASSRDRGDYGYTF
j_call: TRBJ2-2; d_call: NA; clone_size: NA; v_call: TRBV7-7; cdr3_nt: TGTGCTAGCAGCACCTCAATGACGGGGGGCAGGGAGTCCGGGGAGCTGTTTTTT; cdr3_aa: CASSTSMTGGRESGELFF
j_call: TRBJ1-2; d_call: NA; clone_size: once; v_call: TRBV28; cdr3_nt: TGTGCCAGCAGTTTTCAGAGGGGGGGGAATAACTATGGCTACACCTTC; cdr3_aa: CASSFQRGGNNYGYTF
j_call: TRBJ1-3; d_call: NA; clone_size: NA; v_call: TRBV10-3; cdr3_nt: TGTGCCATCAAGCCCCCGTCCGGAAACACCATATATTTT; cdr3_aa: CAIKPPSGNTIYF
j_call: TRBJ1-1; d_call: NA; clone_size: NA; v_call: TRBV28; cdr3_nt: TGTGCCAGCAGAAGTACATGGTACGAAGCTTTCTTT; cdr3_aa: CASRSTWYEAFF
j_call: TRBJ2-1; d_call: NA; clone_size: NA; v_call: TRBV5-1; cdr3_nt: TGCGCCAGCAGCTTGCAAGCTCGTGAGCAGTTCTTC; cdr3_aa: CASSLQAREQFF
j_call: TRBJ2-1; d_call: NA; clone_size: NA; v_call: TRBV2; cdr3_nt: TGTGCCAGCAGTGCCTGGACAGTCGGGCCTGGCTCCTACAATGAGCAGTTCTTC; cdr3_aa: CASSAWTVGPGSYNEQFF
j_call: TRBJ2-5; d_call: TRBD1; clone_size: NA; v_call: TRBV27; cdr3_nt: TGTGCCAGCAGTTTATTCCGGGGACAGGGGAAACTTCAAGAGACCCAGTACTTC; cdr3_aa: CASSLFRGQGKLQETQYF
j_call: TRBJ2-7; d_call: TRBD1; clone_size: NA; v_call: TRBV7-8; cdr3_nt: TGTGCCAGCAGCCCTAGGGGGACAGGGGGCGACGAGCAGTACTTC; cdr3_aa: CASSPRGTGGDEQYF
j_call: TRBJ1-1; d_call: NA; clone_size: NA; v_call: TRBV29-1; cdr3_nt: TGCAGCGTTCGTCCCGGGGTAGGCAACACTGAAGCTTTCTTT; cdr3_aa: CSVRPGVGNTEAFF
j_call: TRBJ2-5; d_call: NA; clone_size: NA; v_call: TRBV5-4; cdr3_nt: TGTGCCAGCAGCTTGACAGGGCTCAACCAAGAGACCCAGTACTTC; cdr3_aa: CASSLTGLNQETQYF
j_call: TRBJ1-1; d_call: NA; clone_size: once; v_call: TRBV6-6; cdr3_nt: TGTGCCAGCAGTTACGCCCCTACGGGTGAAGCTTTCTTT; cdr3_aa: CASSYAPTGEAFF
j_call: TRBJ2-1; d_call: TRBD2; clone_size: NA; v_call: TRBV6-5; cdr3_nt: TGTGCCAGCAGCCCACCCGGCGGGAGGGCCAAGGAGCAGTTCTTC; cdr3_aa: CASSPPGGRAKEQFF
j_call: TRBJ1-5; d_call: NA; clone_size: NA; v_call: TRBV28; cdr3_nt: TGTGCCAGCAGTACCGGGTCTGGGCAGCCCCAGCATTTT; cdr3_aa: CASSTGSGQPQHF
j_call: TRBJ1-1; d_call: TRBD1; clone_size: once; v_call: TRBV9; cdr3_nt: TGTGCCAGCAGCGAGACAGGGGGGACTGAAGCTTTCTTT; cdr3_aa: CASSETGGTEAFF
j_call: TRBJ2-2; d_call: TRBD2; clone_size: once; v_call: TRBV2; cdr3_nt: TGTGCCAGCAGTGATGGGTACGGGGGACTAGCGAACACCGGGGAGCTGTTTTTT; cdr3_aa: CASSDGYGGLANTGELFF
j_call: TRBJ2-7; d_call: NA; clone_size: NA; v_call: TRBV14; cdr3_nt: TGTGCCAGCAGCCAAGATCCGTACTACGAGCAGTACTTC; cdr3_aa: CASSQDPYYEQYF
j_call: TRBJ1-5; d_call: NA; clone_size: NA; v_call: TRBV6-5; cdr3_nt: TGTGCCAGCCGAGCCGATAGCAATCAGCCCCAGCATTTT; cdr3_aa: CASRADSNQPQHF
j_call: TRBJ2-7; d_call: TRBD2; clone_size: NA; v_call: TRBV15; cdr3_nt: TGTGCCACCAGCAGACCCGGACTAGGAAGGTCCTACGAGCAGTACTTC; cdr3_aa: CATSRPGLGRSYEQYF
j_call: TRBJ2-5; d_call: NA; clone_size: once; v_call: TRBV18; cdr3_nt: TGTGCCAGCTCACCACCAGGTCGGCAGGGGGGAGAGACCCAGTACTTC; cdr3_aa: CASSPPGRQGGETQYF
j_call: TRBJ1-5; d_call: TRBD1; clone_size: once; v_call: TRBV27; cdr3_nt: TGTGCCAGCAGTTCAGGGGGAGTTCAGCCCCAGCATTTT; cdr3_aa: CASSSGGVQPQHF
j_call: TRBJ2-1; d_call: TRBD2; clone_size: NA; v_call: TRBV29-1; cdr3_nt: TGCAGCGTGGTACCGGGACTAGCGGGAATAAACAATGAGCAGTTCTTC; cdr3_aa: CSVVPGLAGINNEQFF
j_call: TRBJ1-5; d_call: NA; clone_size: NA; v_call: TRBV7-9; cdr3_nt: TGTGCCAGCAGCTCCTCCGGGGGGGGAGTTTGGAATCAGCCCCAGCATTTT; cdr3_aa: CASSSSGGGVWNQPQHF
j_call: TRBJ1-1; d_call: TRBD1; clone_size: NA; v_call: TRBV2; cdr3_nt: TGTGCCAGCCTCGGGGACAGGATCCACACTGAAGCTTTCTTT; cdr3_aa: CASLGDRIHTEAFF
j_call: TRBJ2-3; d_call: TRBD2; clone_size: once; v_call: TRBV25-1; cdr3_nt: TGTGCCAGCAGCCACGGGAGCGGGAGCCCCGGAGATACGCAGTATTTT; cdr3_aa: CASSHGSGSPGDTQYF
j_call: TRBJ2-5; d_call: NA; clone_size: once; v_call: TRBV7-8; cdr3_nt: TGTGCCAGCAGCTTAGCTTATGAGACCCAGTACTTC; cdr3_aa: CASSLAYETQYF
j_call: TRBJ2-1; d_call: TRBD1; clone_size: once; v_call: TRBV6-5; cdr3_nt: TGTGCCAGCAGCCTAGACAGGGGCTCTAACAATGAGCAGTTCTTC; cdr3_aa: CASSLDRGSNNEQFF
j_call: TRBJ2-1; d_call: NA; clone_size: once; v_call: TRBV27; cdr3_nt: TGTGCCAGCAAGCGTGCCTTTTACAATGAGCAGTTCTTC; cdr3_aa: CASKRAFYNEQFF
j_call: TRBJ2-7; d_call: NA; clone_size: NA; v_call: TRBV4-1; cdr3_nt: TGCGCCAGCAGCCAAGGGCGGTCAATGTACTTC; cdr3_aa: CASSQGRSMYF
j_call: TRBJ2-2; d_call: TRBD2; clone_size: NA; v_call: TRBV19; cdr3_nt: TGTGCCAGTATAATGGCGGGAGTGGGAACCGGGGAGCTGTTTTTT; cdr3_aa: CASIMAGVGTGELFF
j_call: TRBJ2-3; d_call: NA; clone_size: NA; v_call: TRBV5-4; cdr3_nt: TGTGCCAGCAGCACCGGTAGATCTAGCACAGATACGCAGTATTTT; cdr3_aa: CASSTGRSSTDTQYF
j_call: TRBJ2-7; d_call: TRBD1; clone_size: NA; v_call: TRBV19; cdr3_nt: TGTGCCAGTAGTGGATCATGGGGACAGTCCCCTGGTGAGCAGTACTTC; cdr3_aa: CASSGSWGQSPGEQYF
j_call: TRBJ2-1; d_call: TRBD2; clone_size: NA; v_call: TRBV2; cdr3_nt: TGTGCCAGCAGTGAACTTGCGGGGGGCTACAATGAGCAGTTCTTC; cdr3_aa: CASSELAGGYNEQFF
j_call: TRBJ1-2; d_call: NA; clone_size: NA; v_call: TRBV7-8; cdr3_nt: TGTGCCAGCAGCCGGGGGGATACTGGCTACACCTTC; cdr3_aa: CASSRGDTGYTF
j_call: TRBJ2-3; d_call: NA; clone_size: NA; v_call: TRBV27; cdr3_nt: TGTGCCAGCAGTTTATACTCCCTAGTAGATACGCAGTATTTT; cdr3_aa: CASSLYSLVDTQYF
j_call: TRBJ2-7; d_call: NA; clone_size: once; v_call: TRBV5-1; cdr3_nt: TGCGCCAGCAGCTTACCTACGTCCTACGAGCAGTACTTC; cdr3_aa: CASSLPTSYEQYF
j_call: TRBJ1-4; d_call: TRBD1; clone_size: NA; v_call: TRBV5-1; cdr3_nt: TGCGCCAGCAGCCGAACGACAGGGGCTAATGAAAAACTGTTTTTT; cdr3_aa: CASSRTTGANEKLFF
j_call: TRBJ2-1; d_call: TRBD1; clone_size: NA; v_call: TRBV4-2; cdr3_nt: TGTGCCAGCAGCCAACCCGGGACAGGGAGGAGCAGCGGAATGGGGGAGCAGTTCTTC; cdr3_aa: CASSQPGTGRSSGMGEQFF
j_call: TRBJ2-3; d_call: NA; clone_size: NA; v_call: TRBV4-3; cdr3_nt: TGCGCCAGCAGCCAAGATCGAGTAGACAGGTATACGCAGTATTTT; cdr3_aa: CASSQDRVDRYTQYF
j_call: TRBJ1-4; d_call: TRBD1; clone_size: NA; v_call: TRBV2; cdr3_nt: TGTGCCAGCAGTGACTTCAGGGGGCAGGTTGAAAAACTGTTTTTT; cdr3_aa: CASSDFRGQVEKLFF
j_call: TRBJ2-1; d_call: NA; clone_size: NA; v_call: TRBV2; cdr3_nt: TGTGCCAGCAGTGATGCAGGGGTATTGGGGCAGTTCTTC; cdr3_aa: CASSDAGVLGQFF
j_call: TRBJ2-2; d_call: TRBD1; clone_size: NA; v_call: TRBV9; cdr3_nt: TGTGCCAGCAGCCCCCGCCACAGGGGCGACGGGGAGCTGTTTTTT; cdr3_aa: CASSPRHRGDGELFF
j_call: TRBJ2-5; d_call: NA; clone_size: NA; v_call: TRBV15; cdr3_nt: TGTGCCACCAGCAGAGCGGCAGGACAAGAGACCCAGTACTTC; cdr3_aa: CATSRAAGQETQYF
j_call: TRBJ2-1; d_call: NA; clone_size: NA; v_call: TRBV5-6; cdr3_nt: NA; cdr3_aa: CASSFGAGEQFF
j_call: TRBJ2-5; d_call: TRBD2; clone_size: NA; v_call: TRBV19; cdr3_nt: TGTGCCAGTAGTAGGGCTAGCGGGAGTTCAGGGACCCAGTACTTC; cdr3_aa: CASSRASGSSGTQYF
j_call: TRBJ2-2; d_call: NA; clone_size: NA; v_call: TRBV6-6; cdr3_nt: TGTGCCAGCAGAAGAGGGCTTGAATTGACCGGGGAGCTGTTTTTT; cdr3_aa: CASRRGLELTGELFF